This T cell receptor beta chain was obtained from a study of cytomegalovirus exposure and HLA in healthy donors. Broader study findings: With high specificity and sensitivity, the classifier reportedly diagnosed cytomegalovirus status. A cluster of highly shared sequence variants was likely a sequencing artifact.

Turning to this clone: Its antigen is undetermined.

From germline, CDR1 is KGHSH and CDR2 LQKENI. V lost 3 bases and J lost 3, with 11 bases in between. CDR3 length: 15 residues. The PCR contained 60 Vbeta and 13 Jbeta primers. Some clones are missing from TCRdb's copy, which holds only in-frame ones; the method was immunoSEQ multiplex PCR. This sample yields about 160,000 clones, of which 78% are seen a single time; approximately 7% belongs to the top ten. The sequence derives from a woman in her thirties or forties in good health and CMV-seropositive. Sequenced: PBMCs. The chain combines TRBV18 with TRBJ2-2; D is unresolved. In nucleotides, the CDR3 is TGTGCCAGCTCACCCCGAGGTCTTCACACCGGGGAGCTGTTTTTT. As protein: CASSPRGLHTGELFF.